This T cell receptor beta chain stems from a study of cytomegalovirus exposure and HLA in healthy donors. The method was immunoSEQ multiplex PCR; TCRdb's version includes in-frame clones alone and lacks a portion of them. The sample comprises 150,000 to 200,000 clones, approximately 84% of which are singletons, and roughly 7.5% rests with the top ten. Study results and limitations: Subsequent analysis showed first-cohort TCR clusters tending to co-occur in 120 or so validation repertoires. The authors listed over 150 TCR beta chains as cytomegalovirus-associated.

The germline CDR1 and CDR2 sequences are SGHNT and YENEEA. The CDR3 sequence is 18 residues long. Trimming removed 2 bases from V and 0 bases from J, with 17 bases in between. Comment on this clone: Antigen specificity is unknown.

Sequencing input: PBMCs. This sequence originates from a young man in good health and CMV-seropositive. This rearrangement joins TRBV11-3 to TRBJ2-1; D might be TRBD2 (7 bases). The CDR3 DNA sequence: TGTGCCAGCAGCTTACGGGGGGCCCTCCGCAGCTCCTACAATGAGCAGTTCTTC. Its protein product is CASSLRGALRSSYNEQFF.